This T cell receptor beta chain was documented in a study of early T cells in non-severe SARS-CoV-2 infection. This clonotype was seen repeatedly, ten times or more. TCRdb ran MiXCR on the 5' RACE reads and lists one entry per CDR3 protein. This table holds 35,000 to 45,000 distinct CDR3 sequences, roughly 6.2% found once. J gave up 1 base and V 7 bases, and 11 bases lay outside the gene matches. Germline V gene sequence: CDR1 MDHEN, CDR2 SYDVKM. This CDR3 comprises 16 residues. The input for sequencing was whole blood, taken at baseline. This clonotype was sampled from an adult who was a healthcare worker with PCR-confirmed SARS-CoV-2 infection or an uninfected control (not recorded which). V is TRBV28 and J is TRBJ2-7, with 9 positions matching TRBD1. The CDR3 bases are TGTGCCAGCAATCCCTTTGGGACAGGGTTATCCTACGAGCAGTACTTC. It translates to CASNPFGTGLSYEQYF.